Listed here is a single T cell receptor beta chain. The data stem from a study of blood T cell repertoires in COVID-19. The data were produced by immunoSEQ multiplex PCR, yet TCRdb's version contains in-frame clones alone and is incomplete. The sample carries 210,000 or so clones, approximately 80% recorded once. Germline V gene lookup returns CDR1 SGHTA and CDR2 FQGNSA. This CDR3 contains 18 residues. Trimming took 5 bases from V and 5 from J; bases not matched to a gene: 13. The source is a man between 25 and 39 years old with acute COVID-19. Source material: PBMCs or T cells enriched from blood (not recorded which). The V call is TRBV7-2, the J call TRBJ2-5; TRBD2 matches 14 bases. The CDR3 region is CASSLGTSGGPSRETQYF. The CDR3 DNA reads as TGTGCCAGCAGCCTAGGGACTAGCGGGGGACCTTCTAGGGAGACCCAGTACTTC. Using reference TRBV7-2 and TRBJ2-5 for the parts outside the CDR3, the full variable domain is GAGVSQSPSNKVTEKGKDVELRCDPISGHTALYWYRQSLGQGLEFLIYFQGNSAPDKSGLPSDRFSAERTGGSVSTLTIQRTQQEDSAVYLCASSLGTSGGPSRETQYFGPGTRLLVL.